The T cell receptor (beta chain) under discussion was sequenced for a study of T cell changes during pregnancy in multiple sclerosis. J gave up 11 bases and V 8 bases, and 5 bases lay outside the gene matches. There are 11 residues in the CDR3. Germline V gene data show CDR1 as ENHRY and CDR2 as SYGVKD. The data were produced by immunoSEQ multiplex PCR, yet TCRdb's version contains in-frame clones alone and is incomplete. The table includes about 44,000 clones, approximately 88% detected once. V gene TRBV10-3 combines with J gene TRBJ1-3; TRBD1 matches at 8 bases. Sequenced material: CD4+ T cells from peripheral blood mononuclear cells, taken in the first trimester of pregnancy. This clonotype originated in a female donor with multiple sclerosis, enrolled in a pregnancy study. CDR3 region: CAIGQGSAIYF. CDR3 sequence (DNA): TGTGCCATCGGACAGGGTTCGGCCATATATTTT.